This T cell receptor beta chain was identified in a study of T cells in women clearing cervical HPV infection. Overall study context: Cases were women with histologically confirmed HPV16-related CIN3 or worse, including a couple of invasive cancers.

This table comes from immunoSEQ multiplex PCR, and its TCRdb copy is limited to in-frame clones, with some not included. Its clone listing holds tens of thousands of clones. Germline V gene sequence: CDR1 SGHTA, CDR2 FQGNSA. The CDR3 is made up of 12 amino acids. The V end lost 5 bases, the J end lost 5 bases, and 9 bases lay between the germline ends. A note on this clone: From the germline J gene comes the end of the CDR3, since the read stops 3 residues before it.

All participants had a single incident cervical HPV16 infection, and prevalent HPV16 infections were excluded. Sequencing was done on a sample of blood buffy coat. This receptor was taken from a woman aged 18 to 69 with a cervical HPV16 infection that either progressed to CIN3+ or cleared (not recorded which). The V call is TRBV7-2, the J call TRBJ2-5; no definite D call. CDR3: CASSKTRETQYF. The CDR3 DNA, read in part, is TGTGCCAGCAGCAAAACGCGGGAGACC.